The following is a T cell receptor beta chain sequence with its context. No antigen is known for it. No quality values exist for individual bases; no much larger clone is one base distant. The data belong to a study of control samples from healthy donors and cancer patients (dated by TCRdb to about 2020). Library preparation used the immunoSEQ multiplex PCR assay. TCRdb limited this immuneACCESS table to in-frame rearrangements with V and J called. A share of clones is missing; checked studies link under half to unresolved V genes, and the rest is unexplained. Recorded for this sample are about 220,000 clones; over 90% of them occurred a single time. About 1.4% of the sample is held by the ten biggest clonotypes. Sequences KGHSH (CDR1) and LQKENI (CDR2) are obtained from the germline V gene. The CDR3 measures 11 amino acids from cysteine to phenylalanine. The sequence is cut down to CDR3 DNA, 33 bases in frame from base 1. At the junction V is shortened by 6 bases and J by 6 bases, with 8 bases in between.

The V and J segments used are TRBV18 and TRBJ1-2; the D gene cannot be resolved reliably. The sequence came from a man over 45 in good health. The sequencing input was blood. The CDR3 amino acid sequence is: CASSPVDGYTF. DNA sequence: TGTGCCAGCTCGCCCGTGGATGGCTACACCTTC. Outside the CDR3, residues come from the reference TRBV18 and TRBJ1-2 proteins, so the full variable domain is: NAGVMQNPRHLVRRRGQEARLRCSPMKGHSHVYWYRQLPEEGLKFMVYLQKENIIDESGMPKERFSAEFPKEGPSILRIQQVVRGDSAAYFCASSPVDGYTFGSGTRLTVV.